One and the same sample provided the 24 T cell receptor beta chains below, sequenced in a study of cytomegalovirus exposure and HLA in healthy donors (dated 2017 in TCRdb). Libraries were prepared through the immunoSEQ multiplex PCR assay. The multiplex PCR relied on a mix of 60 forward primers for TCR Vbeta segments and 13 reverse primers for TCR Jbeta segments. This is the immuneACCESS table as TCRdb keeps it, with only in-frame sequences that have V and J called. A part of the clones is gone; compared with another copy, unresolved V genes explain less than half, and the rest is unexplained. This sample lists about 77,000 clones; 78% were detected once. The ten largest clones take up 1.6% of the sample. The specimen was PBMCs. The source is a man in his forties in good health and CMV-seronegative.

The V call is TRBV4-1, the J call TRBJ2-1; 14 bases are a match to TRBD2. CDR1 MGHRA and CDR2 YSYEKL come from the germline V gene. The CDR3 covers 15 residues. Trimming at V came to 4 bases and at J to 14 bases, leaving 10 bases not matched to a gene. DNA for the CDR3: TGCGCCAGCAGCCCTCGGACTAGCGGGAGGTATCAGGAGTTCTTC. Translation gives CASSPRTSGRYQEFF.

The rearrangement links TRBV11-3 to TRBJ1-1; TRBD1 matches 7 bases. The CDR3 totals 15 residues. Germline loops: CDR1 SGHNT, CDR2 YENEEA. Germline trimming cut 2 bases from V and 0 bases from J; bases unmatched to any gene: 3. In nucleotides, the CDR3 is TGTGCCAGCAGCTTATCGGGACAGATGAACACTGAAGCTTTCTTT. This gives the protein CASSLSGQMNTEAFF.

The chain couples TRBV6-1 to TRBJ2-7; no definite D call. Germline lookup yields CDR1 MNHNS and CDR2 SASEGT. This CDR3 region has 15 residues. Trimming took 3 bases from V and 2 from J, leaving 14 bases between them. This CDR3 is CASSEGPGGPYEQYF. The DNA for the CDR3 is TGTGCCAGCAGTGAGGGCCCAGGTGGTCCCTACGAGCAGTACTTC.

The genes are TRBV10-3 and TRBJ2-7, with D possibly matching TRBD2 (6 bases). The CDR3 spans 15 residues. Trimming took 4 bases from V and 0 from J, leaving 13 bases between them. CDR1 is ENHRY, CDR2 SYGVKD, per germline. Here the CDR3 reads CAISVSGLSSYEQYF. DNA for the CDR3: TGTGCCATCAGTGTAAGCGGGCTTAGCTCCTACGAGCAGTACTTC.

The rearrangement joins TRBV7-2 to TRBJ2-1; D not certain. V was cut by 2 bases and J by 1 base, with 6 bases left in between. This CDR3 contains 14 residues. Germline V gene lookup returns CDR1 SGHTA and CDR2 FQGNSA. CDR3 amino acids: CASSLRVSYNEQFF. The DNA of the CDR3 is TGTGCCAGCAGCTTACGCGTTTCCTACAATGAGCAGTTCTTC.

The rearrangement joins TRBV28 to TRBJ1-3; weak D call: TRBD1 (5 bases). CDR1 and CDR2 from the germline V gene are MDHEN and SYDVKM. With 5 bases removed from V and 8 bases from J, the gap between germline ends came to 19 bases. This CDR3 is built from 15 residues. As DNA, the CDR3 is TGTGCCAGCAGTATTCCGGGACTCGCGACGGACACCATATATTTT. It encodes CASSIPGLATDTIYF.

The rearrangement links TRBV12-5 to TRBJ2-4; D is possibly TRBD2 (6 bases). CDR1 is LGHNT and CDR2 is FRNRAP in the germline V gene. The CDR3 extends over 13 amino acids. V was shortened by 4 bases and J by 5 bases, with 9 bases between the two germline ends. As DNA, the CDR3 is TGTGCTAGTGGTTATTGGGGGGAAAACATTCAGTACTTC. Protein sequence: CASGYWGENIQYF.

The J gene is TRBJ1-4, the V gene TRBV10-2; D is possibly TRBD1 (5 bases). From germline, CDR1 is WSHSY and CDR2 SAAADI. V was clipped by 8 bases and J by 7 bases, with 14 bases between them. The CDR3 extends over 13 amino acids. The CDR3 loop is CASRAGGGEKLFF. The CDR3, as DNA: TGCGCCAGCCGGGCCGGGGGTGGTGAAAAACTGTTTTTT.

This clone was detected a few times. V usage is TRBV5-1 and J usage is TRBJ1-1, with unresolved D. Germline-derived CDR1 and CDR2 are SGHRS and YFSETQ. V lost 0 bases to trimming and J lost 4 bases, with 10 bases between them. The CDR3 runs 14 residues. The CDR3: CASSLDQVSTEAFF. The CDR3 bases are TGCGCCAGCAGCTTGGATCAGGTCTCCACTGAAGCTTTCTTT.

This rearrangement joins TRBV4-2 to TRBJ2-7; TRBD2 agrees at 9 bases. The CDR3 covers 16 residues. The junction had 6 bases not matched to a gene; V was cut back by 0 bases and J by 3 bases. The V gene's germline CDR1 is LGHNA and CDR2 YNFKEQ. CDR3: CASSQEGSGSVYEQYF. CDR3 nucleotide sequence: TGTGCCAGCAGCCAAGAAGGTAGCGGGAGTGTCTACGAGCAGTACTTC.

This clone occurred once. The chain links TRBV4-1 to TRBJ1-4; D ambiguous. CDR3 length equals 18 residues. V lost 0 bases and J 5 bases, leaving 19 bases between the germline ends. Germline CDR1 is MGHRA and CDR2 is YSYEKL. CDR3 sequence (DNA): TGCGCCAGCAGCCAAGATCGATCTAACGGCAGGTGGAATGAAAAACTGTTTTTT. Its protein is CASSQDRSNGRWNEKLFF.

J is TRBJ2-6 and V is TRBV29-1; no clear D gene. Looked up from germline, CDR1 is SQVTM and CDR2 is ANQGSEA. The CDR3 sequence is 14 residues long. Trimming cost V 7 bases and J 2 bases, with 12 bases left between them. The CDR3 is CSAPDGAGANVLTF. In DNA form, the CDR3 reads TGCAGCGCTCCTGACGGAGCTGGGGCCAACGTCCTGACTTTC.

V is TRBV6-4 and J is TRBJ2-1; D is perhaps TRBD2 (8 bases). The V and J ends lost 4 bases and 10 bases respectively, with 26 bases between them. The CDR3 length is 17 residues. Germline CDR1 reads MRHNA; CDR2 reads SNTAGT. CDR3 bases: TGTGCCAGCAGTGGAATTGGTAGCGGGACAGATTCAAGGGAGCAGTTCTTC. It specifies CASSGIGSGTDSREQFF.

The CDR3 DNA reads as TGTGCCAGCAGCCATGAGCGGGAGGGCCTCCGTTTAATCCCCTACGAGCAGTACTTC. Its translation: CASSHEREGLRLIPYEQYF. The chain recombines TRBV5-5 with TRBJ2-7; the match to TRBD2 covers 10 bases. There are 19 residues in the CDR3. The V gene's germline CDR1 is SGHKS and CDR2 YYEKEE (reference sequence). Trimming removed 4 bases from V and 2 bases from J; junction bases left unmatched: 18.

V usage is TRBV6-4 and J usage is TRBJ2-7, with TRBD1 matching 7 bases. In germline, CDR1 is MRHNA, CDR2 SNTAGT. The CDR3 sequence is 17 residues long. V trimming: 7 bases; J trimming: 0 bases; junction bases outside the gene matches: 15. CDR3: CASNEIRPGQSSYEQYF. Written as DNA, the CDR3 is TGTGCCAGCAACGAAATTCGTCCGGGACAGTCCTCCTACGAGCAGTACTTC.

J is TRBJ2-7 and V is TRBV2; TRBD2 matches at 7 bases. The junction had 4 bases not matched to a gene; V was cut back by 4 bases and J by 1 base. The CDR3 spans 14 residues. Per the germline V gene, CDR1 is SNHLY and CDR2 is FYNNEI. CDR3 in DNA: TGTGCCAGCAGTGTGGCTAGCGGATCCTACGAGCAGTACTTC. This codes for CASSVASGSYEQYF.

This rearrangement joins TRBV28 to TRBJ1-6, with D uncertain. The CDR3 is 11 amino acids. Trimming took off 9 bases at V and 16 bases at J, with 16 bases between the two ends. CDR1 and CDR2 (germline): MDHEN, SYDVKM. CDR3 region: CASRVGVSLHF. The CDR3 nucleotides are TGTGCCAGTCGGGTCGGCGTATCTCTCCACTTT.

As DNA, the CDR3 is TGTGCCAGCAGCGTGACTCCGACTAGCGGGAGCCCAACAGCTAGCACAGATACGCAGTATTTT. It encodes CASSVTPTSGSPTASTDTQYF. The chain has TRBV9 and TRBJ2-3, with 12 bases lining up with TRBD2. The CDR3 totals 21 residues. CDR1 is SGDLS and CDR2 is YYNGEE in the germline V gene. Trimming removed 2 bases from V and 0 bases from J; junction bases left unmatched: 16.

The chain couples TRBV5-4 to TRBJ1-1; no clear D. Trimming cost V 6 bases and J 7 bases, with 13 bases left between them. Germline lookup yields CDR1 SGHNT and CDR2 YYREEE (reference sequence). This CDR3 has 12 residues. The CDR3 spells CASNLYGNEAFF. CDR3 bases: TGTGCCAGCAACCTATACGGTAATGAAGCTTTCTTT.

The chain uses TRBV7-9 and TRBJ2-7; 7 nucleotides align to TRBD2. V was pared by 2 bases and J by 4 bases, with 8 bases of the junction left unmatched. The germline V gene has CDR1 SEHNR and CDR2 FQNEAQ (reference sequence). The CDR3 is made up of 15 amino acids. The CDR3 DNA follows: TGTGCCAGCAGCTTACGGCTAGCGGCCGAATACGAGCAGTACTTC. This sequence encodes CASSLRLAAEYEQYF.

On this clone: One end of the junction does not line up with germline, which may come from a read error. This chain connects TRBV7-9 to TRBJ2-7; unclear D gene. CDR3 size: 11 residues. Germline CDR1 SEHNR, CDR2 FQNEAQ (reference sequence). The CDR3 protein is CSSSRSYEQYF. The CDR3 nucleotides are TGTTCCAGCAGTCGTTCCTACGAGCAGTACTTC.

The chain links TRBV28 to TRBJ2-7, with 7 bases identical to TRBD2. Germline assignment: CDR1 MDHEN and CDR2 SYDVKM. CDR3 length: 14 amino acids. The ends lost 5 bases at V and 7 bases at J; junction bases unmatched: 11. The CDR3 DNA is TGTGCCAGCAGTCCTAGCGGAGTTTCGCTAGAGCAGTACTTC. Translating it yields CASSPSGVSLEQYF.

V usage is TRBV6-1 and J usage is TRBJ1-6, with 7 bases that match TRBD1. The CDR3 has 15 amino acids. With V trimmed by 2 bases and J by 7 bases, 5 bases remained unmatched. Germline-derived CDR1 and CDR2 are MNHNS and SASEGT. In DNA, the CDR3 is TGTGCCAGCAGTGAAAGACAGGGCGGGAATTCACCCCTCCACTTT. Its protein is CASSERQGGNSPLHF.

This chain connects TRBV30 to TRBJ2-1, with 7 bases fitting TRBD2. Germline-derived CDR1 and CDR2 are GTSNPN and SVGIG (reference sequence). This CDR3 spans 16 amino acids. The CDR3 spells CAMGGVRRSSYNEQFF. CDR3 coding DNA: TGTGCTATGGGGGGGGTGCGGAGGAGCTCCTACAATGAGCAGTTCTTC.